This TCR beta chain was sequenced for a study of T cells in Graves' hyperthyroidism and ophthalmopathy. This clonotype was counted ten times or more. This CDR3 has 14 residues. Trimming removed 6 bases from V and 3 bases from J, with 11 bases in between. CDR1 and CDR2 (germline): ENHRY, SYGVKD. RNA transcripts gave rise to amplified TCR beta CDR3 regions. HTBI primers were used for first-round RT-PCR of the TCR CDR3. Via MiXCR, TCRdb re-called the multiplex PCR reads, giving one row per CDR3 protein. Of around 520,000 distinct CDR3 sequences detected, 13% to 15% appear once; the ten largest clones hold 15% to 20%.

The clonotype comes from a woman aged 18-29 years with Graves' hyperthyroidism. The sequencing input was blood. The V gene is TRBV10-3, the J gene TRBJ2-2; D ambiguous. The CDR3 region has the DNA TGTGCCATCAGCCAGATGGCGTACACCGGGGAGCTGTTTTTT. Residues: CAISQMAYTGELFF.